This TCR beta chain was retrieved from a study of spatial heterogeneity in lung cancer. About the study: Taken at a median of around 22 months after resection, follow-up PBMC samples underwent sequencing when available.

As for time point: blood at routine non-recurrence follow-up after resection. Researchers sequenced whole RNA taken from tumor, nontumor lung or frozen PBMC without sorting. Each CDR3 protein is one row after TCRdb ran MiXCR on the 5' RACE reads. This sample has some 32,000 distinct CDR3 sequences; 10% occur once, and the top ten carry under 30%. This TCR derives from a female donor with early-stage non-small cell lung cancer. This specimen consisted of PBMCs, obtained at follow-up.

The chain's CDR3 is CASSSPETVYNEQFF. The CDR3 DNA reads as TGTGCCAGCAGTTCTCCGGAGACGGTCTACAATGAGCAGTTCTTC. The chain carries TRBV28 and TRBJ2-1; D uncertain. The V end lost 4 bases, the J end lost 3 bases, and 13 bases lay between the germline ends. Germline loops: CDR1 MDHEN, CDR2 SYDVKM. This CDR3 is 15 amino acids long. The full variable domain, rest sourced from reference TRBV28 and TRBJ2-1, is DVKVTQSSRYLVKRTGEKVFLECVQDMDHENMFWYRQDPGLGLRLIYFSYDVKMKEKGDIPEGYSVSREKKERFSLILESASTNQTSMYLCASSSPETVYNEQFFGPGTRLTVL.